The 15 T cell receptor beta chains below all came from one sample that was sequenced in a study of CD8 T cells in ankylosing spondylitis. In TCRdb, the 5' RACE reads were re-called with MiXCR into one record per CDR3 protein. Of over 95,000 distinct CDR3 sequences listed, roughly 8.3% are singletons. The sample was blood, either unsorted or a sorted T cell fraction (not recorded which). The receptor set was obtained from a male donor with ankylosing spondylitis or in good health (not recorded which).

Of note for this clonotype: Its ends do not fully match the called genes, so a read error is possible. V gene TRBV7-9 combines with J gene TRBJ2-3; TRBD2 is a possible D gene (6 bases). CDR1 is SEHNR, CDR2 FQNEAQ, per germline (reference sequence). The CDR3 runs 15 residues. CDR3 sequence: CTSSRLEGITDTQYF. CDR3 DNA sequence: TGTACCAGCAGCCGCTTGGAGGGGATCACAGATACGCAGTATTTT.

In this sample, this clonotype turned up many times. V usage is TRBV7-2 and J usage is TRBJ1-5; D uncertain. Trimming shortened V by 5 bases and J by 0 bases, and 11 bases separated the two germline ends. This CDR3 comprises 15 residues. Germline CDR1 and CDR2: SGHTA and FQGNSA. Written as DNA, the CDR3 is TGTGCCAGCAGCCTGACGATAAATAGCAATCAGCCCCAGCATTTT. Translation: CASSLTINSNQPQHF.

The table lists this clonotype with many counts. The gene calls are TRBV12-3 or TRBV12-4 and TRBJ1-2; TRBD1 aligns across 9 bases. The CDR3 runs to 15 residues. Unmatched junction bases numbered 3, after V lost 2 bases and J lost 2 bases. Here the CDR3 DNA reads TGTGCCAGCAGTTTATGGACAGGGGCGAACTATGGCTACACCTTC. This translates into CASSLWTGANYGYTF.

This clonotype was seen repeatedly, ten times or more. J is TRBJ1-4 and V is TRBV4-1; D ambiguous. The germline V gene encodes CDR1 MGHRA and CDR2 YSYEKL. Trimming pared 2 bases from V and 7 bases from J, leaving 17 bases between. The CDR3 consists of 16 residues. In nucleotides, the CDR3 is TGCGCCAGCAGCCAATATATCGGGTTAGTTGGTGAAAAACTGTTTTTT. Protein: CASSQYIGLVGEKLFF.

This clonotype showed up just a few times. The J gene is TRBJ2-1, the V gene TRBV21-1. TRBV21-1 corresponds to a pseudogene. This CDR3 comprises 16 residues. CDR3 residues: CASSKAPGRSYNEQFF. CDR3 in DNA: TGTGCCAGCAGCAAAGCGCCCGGGAGGTCCTACAATGAGCAGTTCTTC.

The table lists this clonotype with many counts. This chain connects TRBV29-1 to TRBJ2-3; no reliable D call. V dropped 5 bases and J dropped 2 bases, with 20 bases sitting between them. Germline CDR1 reads SQVTM; CDR2 reads ANQGSEA. CDR3 size: 16 residues. The CDR3 loop is CSVFPSPQEITDTQYF. The CDR3 DNA reads TGCAGCGTTTTCCCAAGTCCGCAGGAGATCACAGATACGCAGTATTTT.

This clonotype occurred many times. The chain couples TRBV3-1 to TRBJ1-2, with 7 nucleotides matching TRBD1. With 4 bases clipped from V and 8 bases from J, the junction kept 7 bases outside the gene matches. Germline-derived CDR1 and CDR2 are LGHDT and YNNKEL (reference sequence). There are 13 residues in the CDR3. CDR3 sequence: CASSPGQDRGYTF. The CDR3 nucleotides read TGTGCCAGCAGCCCCGGACAGGACCGAGGCTACACCTTC.

This clonotype was detected many times. The chain couples TRBV20-1 to TRBJ1-5, with D possibly being TRBD1 (5 bases). V dropped 3 bases and J dropped 2 bases, with 8 bases sitting between them. Germline V gene data show CDR1 as DFQATT and CDR2 as SNEGSKA (reference sequence). The CDR3 is made up of 13 amino acids. CDR3 sequence (DNA): TGCAGTGCTAGCTCACAGGGCAATCAGCCCCAGCATTTT. Protein product: CSASSQGNQPQHF.

This clonotype showed up many times. The V and J genes are TRBV20-1 and TRBJ2-5, with D possibly matching TRBD2 (7 bases). There are 16 residues in the CDR3. V lost 3 bases to trimming and J lost 5 bases, with 22 bases between them. Germline CDR1 reads DFQATT; CDR2 reads SNEGSKA (reference sequence). Written as DNA, the CDR3 is TGCAGTGCTAGCCTTCGAAGGGGGGGCGCGTGGGAGACCCAGTACTTC. It is translated as CSASLRRGGAWETQYF.

This clonotype was picked up many times. CDR3 nucleotides: TGCGCCAGCAGCCAAGCAGACAGGGCGATACAGCCCCAGCATTTT. Translating gives CASSQADRAIQPQHF. The rearrangement uses TRBV4-1 and TRBJ1-5; TRBD1 matches at 7 bases. The trim removed 1 base at V and 7 bases at J, leaving 7 bases unmatched. Germline CDR1 and CDR2: MGHRA and YSYEKL. The CDR3 sequence is 15 residues long.

This clonotype appeared many times. This chain links TRBV5-4 with TRBJ1-2, with D maybe TRBD1 (5 bases). Germline V gene data show CDR1 as SGHNT and CDR2 as YYREEE (reference sequence). This CDR3 region has 15 residues. Trimming left V 0 bases short and J 3 bases short, with 12 bases between. The CDR3, as DNA: TGTGCCAGCAGCTTGGTTGGACCGGGGGACTATGGCTACACCTTC. This gives the protein CASSLVGPGDYGYTF.

The chain has TRBV18 and TRBJ2-7; 8 bases fit TRBD1. V lost 3 bases to trimming and J lost 1 base; unmatched junction nucleotides: 5. Germline V gene lookup returns CDR1 KGHSH and CDR2 LQKENI. CDR3 length: 15 residues. The CDR3 loop is CASSPRGQGSYEQYF. The CDR3 region has the DNA TGTGCCAGCTCACCTCGAGGACAGGGTTCCTACGAGCAGTACTTC. Based on the CDR3 plus reference TRBV18 and TRBJ2-7, the full variable domain is NAGVMQNPRHLVRRRGQEARLRCSPMKGHSHVYWYRQLPEEGLKFMVYLQKENIIDESGMPKERFSAEFPKEGPSILRIQQVVRGDSAAYFCASSPRGQGSYEQYFGPGTRLTVT.

This clonotype was seen repeatedly, ten times or more. The chain has TRBV6-5 and TRBJ2-3; a possible D gene is TRBD1 (6 bases). Germline V gene data show CDR1 as MNHEY and CDR2 as SVGAGI. This CDR3 has 16 amino acids. V was cut by 3 bases and J by 1 base, with 14 bases left in between. The CDR3 loop reads CASSYSGDLRTDTQYF. The DNA of the CDR3 is TGTGCCAGCAGTTATTCAGGGGACCTCCGCACAGATACGCAGTATTTT.

This clonotype was detected ten times or more. A junction end diverges from the germline sequence, so it may reflect a read error. The V call is TRBV7-7, the J call TRBJ2-5; maybe TRBD1 (5 bases). Germline CDR1 is SSHAT and CDR2 is FNYEAQ (reference sequence). The CDR3 covers 17 residues. The CDR3 protein is CASSLLPQGPNQETQYF. For the CDR3, the DNA is TGTGCTAGCAGCTTATTGCCCCAGGGTCCGAACCAAGAGACCCAGTACTTC.

This clonotype was recorded many times. The V and J genes are TRBV6-6 and TRBJ1-2, with a tentative D call TRBD1 (6 bases). This CDR3 comprises 12 residues. V was shortened by 3 bases and J by 12 bases, with 14 bases between the two germline ends. From germline, CDR1 is MNHNY and CDR2 SVGAGI (reference sequence). The CDR3 protein is CASSYGGGENTF. Written as DNA, the CDR3 is TGTGCCAGCAGTTATGGAGGGGGGGAAAACACCTTC.